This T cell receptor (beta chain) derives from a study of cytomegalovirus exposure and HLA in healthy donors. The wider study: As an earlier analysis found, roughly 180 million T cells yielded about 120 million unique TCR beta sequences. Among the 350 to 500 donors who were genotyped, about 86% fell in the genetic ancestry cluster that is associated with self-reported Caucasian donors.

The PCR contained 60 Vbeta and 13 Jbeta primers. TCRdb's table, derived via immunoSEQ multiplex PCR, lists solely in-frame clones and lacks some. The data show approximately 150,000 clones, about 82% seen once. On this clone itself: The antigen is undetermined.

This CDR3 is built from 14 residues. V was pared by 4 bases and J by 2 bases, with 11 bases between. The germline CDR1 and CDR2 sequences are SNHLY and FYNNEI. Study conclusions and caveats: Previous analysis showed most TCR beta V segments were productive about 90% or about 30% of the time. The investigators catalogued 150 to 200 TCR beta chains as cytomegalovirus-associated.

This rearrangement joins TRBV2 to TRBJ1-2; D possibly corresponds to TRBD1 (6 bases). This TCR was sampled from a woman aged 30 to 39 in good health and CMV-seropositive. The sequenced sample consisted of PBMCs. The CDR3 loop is CASSVLRGNYGYTF. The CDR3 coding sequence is TGTGCCAGCAGTGTTTTGAGGGGGAACTATGGCTACACCTTC.